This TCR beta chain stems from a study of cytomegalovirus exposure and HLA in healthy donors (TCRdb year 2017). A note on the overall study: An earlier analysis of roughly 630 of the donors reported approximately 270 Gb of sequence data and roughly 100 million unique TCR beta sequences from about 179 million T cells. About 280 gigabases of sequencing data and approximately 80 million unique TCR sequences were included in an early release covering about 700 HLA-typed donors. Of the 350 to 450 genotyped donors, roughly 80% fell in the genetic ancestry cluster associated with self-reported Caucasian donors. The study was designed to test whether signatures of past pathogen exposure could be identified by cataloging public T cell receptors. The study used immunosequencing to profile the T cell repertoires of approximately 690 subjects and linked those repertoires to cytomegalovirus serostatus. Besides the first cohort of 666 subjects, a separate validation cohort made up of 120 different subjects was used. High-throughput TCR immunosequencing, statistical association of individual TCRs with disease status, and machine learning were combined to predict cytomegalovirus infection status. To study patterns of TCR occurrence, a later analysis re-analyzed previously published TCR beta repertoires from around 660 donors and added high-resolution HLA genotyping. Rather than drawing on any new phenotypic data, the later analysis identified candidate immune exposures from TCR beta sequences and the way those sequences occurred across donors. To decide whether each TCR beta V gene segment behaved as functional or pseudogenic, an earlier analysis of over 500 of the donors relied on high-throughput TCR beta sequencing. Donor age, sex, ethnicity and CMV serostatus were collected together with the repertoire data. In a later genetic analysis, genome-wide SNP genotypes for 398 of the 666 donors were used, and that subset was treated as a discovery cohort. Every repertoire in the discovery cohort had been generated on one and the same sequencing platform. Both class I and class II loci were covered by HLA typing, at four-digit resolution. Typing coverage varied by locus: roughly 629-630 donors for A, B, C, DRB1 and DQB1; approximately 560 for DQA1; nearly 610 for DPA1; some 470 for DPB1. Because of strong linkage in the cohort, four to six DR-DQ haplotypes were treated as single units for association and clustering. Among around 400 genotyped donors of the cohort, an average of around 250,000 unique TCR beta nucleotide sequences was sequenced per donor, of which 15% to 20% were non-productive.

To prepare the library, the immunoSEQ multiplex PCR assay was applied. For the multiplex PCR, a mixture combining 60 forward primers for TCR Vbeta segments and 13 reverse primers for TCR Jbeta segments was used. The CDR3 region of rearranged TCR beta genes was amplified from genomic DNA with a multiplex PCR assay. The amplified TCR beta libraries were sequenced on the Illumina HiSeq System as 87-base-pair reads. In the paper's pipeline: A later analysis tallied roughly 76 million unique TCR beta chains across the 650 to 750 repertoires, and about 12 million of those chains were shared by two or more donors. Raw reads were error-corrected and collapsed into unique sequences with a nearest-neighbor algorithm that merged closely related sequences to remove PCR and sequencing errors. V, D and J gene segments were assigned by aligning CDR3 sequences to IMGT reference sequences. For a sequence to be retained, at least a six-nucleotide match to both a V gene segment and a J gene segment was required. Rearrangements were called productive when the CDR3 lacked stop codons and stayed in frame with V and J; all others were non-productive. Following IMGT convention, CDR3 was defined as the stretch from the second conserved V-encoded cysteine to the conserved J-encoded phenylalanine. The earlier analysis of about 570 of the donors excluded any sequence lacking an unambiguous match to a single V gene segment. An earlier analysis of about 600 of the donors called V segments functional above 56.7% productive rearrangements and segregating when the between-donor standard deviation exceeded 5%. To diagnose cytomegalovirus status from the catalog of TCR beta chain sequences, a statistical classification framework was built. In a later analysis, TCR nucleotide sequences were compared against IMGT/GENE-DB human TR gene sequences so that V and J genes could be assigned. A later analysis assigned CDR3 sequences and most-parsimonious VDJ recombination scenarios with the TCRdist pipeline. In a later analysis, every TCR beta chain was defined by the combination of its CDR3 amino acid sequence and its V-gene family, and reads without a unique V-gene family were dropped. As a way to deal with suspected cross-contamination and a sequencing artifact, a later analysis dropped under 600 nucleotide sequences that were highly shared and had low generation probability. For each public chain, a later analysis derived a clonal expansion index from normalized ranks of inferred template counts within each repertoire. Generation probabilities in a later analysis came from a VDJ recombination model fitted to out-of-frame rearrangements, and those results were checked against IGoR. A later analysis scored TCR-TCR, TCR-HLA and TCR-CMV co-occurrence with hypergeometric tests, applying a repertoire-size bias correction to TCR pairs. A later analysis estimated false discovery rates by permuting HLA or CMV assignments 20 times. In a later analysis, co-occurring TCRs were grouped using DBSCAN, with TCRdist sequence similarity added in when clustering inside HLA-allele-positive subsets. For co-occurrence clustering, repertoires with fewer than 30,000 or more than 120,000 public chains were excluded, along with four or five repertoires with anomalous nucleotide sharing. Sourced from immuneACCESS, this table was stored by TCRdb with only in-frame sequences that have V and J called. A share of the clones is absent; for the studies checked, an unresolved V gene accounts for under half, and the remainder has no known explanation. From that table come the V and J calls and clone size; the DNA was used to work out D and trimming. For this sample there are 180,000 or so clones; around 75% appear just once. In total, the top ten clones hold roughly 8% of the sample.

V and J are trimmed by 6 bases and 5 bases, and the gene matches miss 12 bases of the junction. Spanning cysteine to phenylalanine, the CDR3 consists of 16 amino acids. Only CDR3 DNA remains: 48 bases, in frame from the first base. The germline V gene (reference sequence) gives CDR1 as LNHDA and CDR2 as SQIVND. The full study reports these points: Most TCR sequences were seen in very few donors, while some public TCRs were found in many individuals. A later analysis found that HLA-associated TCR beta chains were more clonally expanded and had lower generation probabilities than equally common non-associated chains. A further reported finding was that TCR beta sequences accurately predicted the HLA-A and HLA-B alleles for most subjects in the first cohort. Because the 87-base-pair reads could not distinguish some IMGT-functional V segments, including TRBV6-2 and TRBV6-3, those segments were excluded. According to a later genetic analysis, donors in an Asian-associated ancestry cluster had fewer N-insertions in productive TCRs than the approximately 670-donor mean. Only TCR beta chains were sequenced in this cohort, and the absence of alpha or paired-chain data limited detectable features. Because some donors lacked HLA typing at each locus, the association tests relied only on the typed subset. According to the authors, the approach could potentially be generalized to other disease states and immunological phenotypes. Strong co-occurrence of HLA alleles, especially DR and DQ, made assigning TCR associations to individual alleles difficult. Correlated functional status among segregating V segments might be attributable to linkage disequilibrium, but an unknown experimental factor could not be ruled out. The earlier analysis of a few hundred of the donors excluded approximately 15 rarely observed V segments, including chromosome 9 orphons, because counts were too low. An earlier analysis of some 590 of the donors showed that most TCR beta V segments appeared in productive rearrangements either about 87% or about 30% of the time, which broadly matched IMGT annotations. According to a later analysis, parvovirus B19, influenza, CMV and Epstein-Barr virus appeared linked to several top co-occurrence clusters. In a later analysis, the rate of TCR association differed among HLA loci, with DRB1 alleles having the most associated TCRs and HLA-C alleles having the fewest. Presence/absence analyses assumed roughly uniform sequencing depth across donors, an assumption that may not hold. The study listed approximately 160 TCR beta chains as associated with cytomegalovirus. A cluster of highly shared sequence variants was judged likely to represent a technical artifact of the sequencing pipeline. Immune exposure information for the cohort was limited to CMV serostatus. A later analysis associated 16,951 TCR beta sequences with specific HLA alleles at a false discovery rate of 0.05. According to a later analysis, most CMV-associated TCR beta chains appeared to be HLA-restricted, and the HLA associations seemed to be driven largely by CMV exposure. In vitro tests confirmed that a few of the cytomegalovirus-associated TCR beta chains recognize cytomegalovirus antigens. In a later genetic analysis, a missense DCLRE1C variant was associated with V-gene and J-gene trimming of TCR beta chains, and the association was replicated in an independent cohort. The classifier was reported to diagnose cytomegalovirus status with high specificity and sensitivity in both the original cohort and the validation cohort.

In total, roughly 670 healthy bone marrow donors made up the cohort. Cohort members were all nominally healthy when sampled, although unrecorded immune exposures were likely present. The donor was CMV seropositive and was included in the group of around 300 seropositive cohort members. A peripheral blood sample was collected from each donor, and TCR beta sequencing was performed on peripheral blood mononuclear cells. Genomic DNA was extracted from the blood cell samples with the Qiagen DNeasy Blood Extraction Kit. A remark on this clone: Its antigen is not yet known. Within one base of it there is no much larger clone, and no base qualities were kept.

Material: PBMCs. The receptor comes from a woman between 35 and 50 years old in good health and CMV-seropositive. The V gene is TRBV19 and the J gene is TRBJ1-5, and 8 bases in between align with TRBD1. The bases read TGTGCCAGTAGCCCCCCAGGCAGGGGGCTATATCAGCCCCAGCATTTT. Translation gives CASSPPGRGLYQPQHF.